Below, one TCR beta chain is given with its context. This clonotype showed up just a few times. The target of this receptor is not known. No much larger clonotype is one base removed from it; base qualities were not supplied. The sample originates from a study of T cells after yellow fever vaccination (dated by TCRdb to between 2018 and 2020). In the study overall: The SMART-Seq v4 Ultra Low Input RNA kit was used to prepare libraries from fractions with low cell numbers. Bulk TCR alpha and beta repertoires were sequenced longitudinally to track T-cell clones before and after primary and booster YFV17D yellow fever vaccination. Two healthy male donors made up the cohort, one aged 18 to 29 years and the other aged 30 to 39 years. Blood was drawn at multiple timepoints before and after primary and secondary immunization, with bulk PBMC replicates and cell subsets isolated.

Read against the paper, the sample's treatment or condition label means: live attenuated yellow fever vaccine strain. At every blood-draw timepoint, two biological replicates of bulk PBMCs were collected. A standard Ficoll-Paque protocol was used to isolate PBMCs from peripheral blood. TriZol was used to extract RNA from bulk PBMCs, from CD4 and CD8 fractions, and from dextramer-positive and dextramer-negative fractions. The run used an Illumina NovaSeq 6000. TCR cDNA was made using 5'RACE template switching, a step that added a universal primer site and unique molecular identifiers. Priming of cDNA synthesis was performed from both the TCR alpha and TCR beta constant segments. Libraries were amplified in two PCR steps, with sample barcodes and sequencing adapters added in the second step. Sequencing of libraries was performed on Illumina HiSeq 2500 (2x100 bp) or NovaSeq (2x150 bp). As for how the authors treated the data: Demultiplexing of reads and collapsing into UMI consensus sequences were performed with MIGEC, and V(D)J alignment was carried out with MiXCR. Clonotypes responding to the vaccine were identified with edgeR on replicate PBMC samples, with the criteria of FDR below 0.01 and a log2 fold change above 5 up to day 15. Each bulk clonotype was labeled CD4 or CD8 based on which sequenced repertoire, CD4 or CD8, contained the clonotype at higher abundance. TCRdb passed the public sequencing reads through fastp at Q25 and MiXCR, retaining productive beta sequences. CDR3 protein duplicates are merged, each entry listing the most common genes and DNA. TCRdb's processing, not the authors', yielded these V and J calls. Recorded for this sample are about 330,000 distinct CDR3 sequences; about 4% of them occurred a single time. Approximately 25% of the sample comes from the top ten.

Study-level results and caveats: Because only a couple of donors were included in the study, the extent to which the findings can be generalized is limited. Because abundant contaminating clonotypes from the bulk population could be contained in FACS-sorted repertoires, computational filtering was required. Most clones expanded after primary vaccination were re-detected after the booster (about 96% of CD4 and 80% to 90% of CD8), suggesting broad memory maintenance. A small share of clonotypes was detected in both CD4 and CD8 compartments, with the overlap likely arising from convergent recombination. Compared with the primary T-cell response, the secondary T-cell response was faster but weaker, reaching its peak on day 5 rather than on day 15.

The sample consisted of PBMCs, taken 5 days after the yellow fever booster vaccination. The clonotype originates from a young man who received the YFV17D yellow fever vaccine.

The CDR3 region reads CASSLYLARNEQFF. The nucleotide sequence is TGCGCCAGCAGCTTGTATCTAGCACGCAATGAGCAGTTCTTC. The rearrangement combines TRBV5-1 with TRBJ2-1; TRBD2 is possibly the D segment (5 matching bases). The V end loses 1 base and the J end loses 6 bases, and a stretch of 11 bases separates them. The CDR1 and CDR2 encoded by the germline V gene are SGHRS and YFSETQ. Reading from cysteine to phenylalanine, the CDR3 counts 14 amino acids. Kept here is only the CDR3 DNA, which spans 42 bases and is read in frame from base 1.